This T cell receptor beta chain was captured by sequencing in a study of regulatory T cells in long-lasting Graves disease. Findings and limits, study-wide: Fewer public clonotypes were shared by new patients (around 990) than by persistent patients (roughly 2,500). Persistent Graves' cases showed lower TCR diversity than newly diagnosed cases.

Library construction for TCR beta used iRepertoire HTBI primers and Arm-PCR of CDR3 regions. One entry per CDR3 protein results from TCRdb running MiXCR on the multiplex PCR reads. The sample comprises about 660,000 distinct CDR3 sequences, 25% to 30% of which are singletons, and roughly 41% rests with the top ten. This clonotype appeared many times. The target antigen is unknown. Looked up from germline, CDR1 is MDHEN and CDR2 is SYDVKM. Losses at the gene ends were 3 bases for V and 3 bases for J; bases not matched to a gene: 8. The CDR3 is made up of 15 amino acids. Time point described: persistent/refractory GD, antithyroid drugs over 5 years with positive TRAb. RNA from PBMCs was the source of the TCR library. The authors drew patients from an endocrinology department in Xi'an, China. Each patient gave around 9.7 milliliters of EDTA-anticoagulated peripheral blood.

Sequencing was performed on peripheral blood mononuclear cells (PBMCs), taken when the disease was refractory, from a patient treated with antithyroid drugs. The source is a female donor with Graves disease. V is TRBV28 and J is TRBJ2-7, with 7 bases that match TRBD2. The CDR3 region has the DNA TGTGCCAGCAGTTTTCTCCTAGCGGTAAACTACGAGCAGTACTTC. Residues: CASSFLLAVNYEQYF.